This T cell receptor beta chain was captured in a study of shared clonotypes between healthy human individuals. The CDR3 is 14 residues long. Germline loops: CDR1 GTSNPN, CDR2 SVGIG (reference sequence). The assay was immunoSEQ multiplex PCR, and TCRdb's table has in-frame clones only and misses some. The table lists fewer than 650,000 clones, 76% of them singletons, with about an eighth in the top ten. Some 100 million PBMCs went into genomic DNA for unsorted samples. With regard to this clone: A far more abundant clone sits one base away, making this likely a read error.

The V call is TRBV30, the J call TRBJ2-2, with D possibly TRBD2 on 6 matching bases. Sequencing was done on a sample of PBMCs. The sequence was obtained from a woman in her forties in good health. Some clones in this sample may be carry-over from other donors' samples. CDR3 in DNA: TGTGCCTGGAGTGCCCAGCCCCGGGGCGGGGAGCTGTCTTTT. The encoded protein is CAWSAQPRGGELSF.